A selection of T cell receptor beta chains follows, all from one sample in a study of control samples from healthy donors and cancer patients. The data were produced by immunoSEQ multiplex PCR, yet TCRdb's version contains in-frame clones alone and is incomplete. Among 170,000 or so clones listed, around 89% were seen once. The sequenced sample consisted of blood. The receptor source for this set is a woman aged 50 to 65 in good health. Both conserved end residues are part of each CDR3. The D gene is left open where the match is weak. The size field is filled for only some rows; it gives once, few, many or a size class.

abundance	j_gene	v_gene	d_gene	CDR3aa	CDR3nt
.	TRBJ1-1	TRBV7-8	TRBD1	CASSSPDRGISGTEAFF	TGTGCCAGCAGCTCCCCGGACAGGGGCATCTCGGGAACTGAAGCTTTCTTT
.	TRBJ1-2	TRBV5-1	.	CASSLWGFGYTF	TGCGCCAGCAGCTTGTGGGGTTTCGGCTACACCTTC
.	TRBJ2-7	TRBV7-9	TRBD2	CASSPGLAAIEQYF	TGTGCCAGCAGCCCGGGACTAGCGGCCATCGAGCAGTACTTC
.	TRBJ2-1	TRBV5-1	.	CASSLQGVVNEQFF	TGCGCCAGCAGTTTACAGGGAGTAGTTAATGAGCAGTTCTTC
.	TRBJ1-1	TRBV7-2	.	CASSLRSAGNTEAFF	TGTGCCAGCAGCTTGAGGAGCGCAGGAAACACTGAAGCTTTCTTT
.	TRBJ2-7	TRBV9	.	CASSRDIYGGEQYF	TGTGCCAGCAGCAGGGACATATACGGTGGCGAGCAGTACTTC
few	TRBJ1-6	TRBV7-2	TRBD1	CASSIGAGQIRF	TGTGCCAGCAGTATCGGAGCGGGACAGATTCGCTTT
.	TRBJ2-7	TRBV29-1	TRBD1	CSVERGQGNEQYF	TGCAGCGTTGAGAGGGGACAGGGCAACGAGCAGTACTTC
few	TRBJ1-4	TRBV3-1/TRBV3-2	.	CASSQFAGEMIPLKGNEKLFF	TGTGCCAGCAGCCAATTTGCGGGGGAAATGATACCTCTCAAGGGTAATGAAAAACTGTTTTTT
.	TRBJ2-3	TRBV5-1	.	CASSFGPSTDTQYF	TGCGCCAGCAGCTTTGGACCGAGCACAGATACGCAGTATTTT
.	TRBJ2-3	TRBV4-1	TRBD2	CASSQDQLAGGADTQYF	TGCGCCAGCAGCCAAGATCAACTAGCGGGGGGTGCAGATACGCAGTATTTT
.	TRBJ2-7	TRBV6-5	TRBD1	CASSFLRTGGYVEQYF	TGTGCCAGCAGTTTCCTCCGGACAGGGGGTTACGTCGAGCAGTACTTC
.	TRBJ1-3	TRBV19	TRBD1	CASTGQDSNTIYF	TGTGCCAGTACAGGACAGGACTCGAACACCATATATTTT
.	TRBJ2-5	TRBV5-4	.	CASSFVGGAGETQYF	TGTGCCAGCAGCTTCGTAGGGGGGGCGGGGGAGACCCAGTACTTC
.	TRBJ1-1	TRBV29-1	.	CSATNTEAFF	TGCAGCGCCACGAACACTGAAGCTTTCTTT
.	TRBJ1-6	TRBV7-6	.	CASSLGTTANNSPLHF	TGTGCCAGCAGCTTAGGGACGACAGCTAATAATTCACCCCTCCACTTT
.	TRBJ2-7	TRBV7-3	TRBD2	CASRDGLVGEQYF	TGTGCCAGCAGGGACGGACTAGTCGGCGAGCAGTACTTC
.	TRBJ1-5	TRBV6-5	.	CASSYSTEGRQPQHF	TGTGCCAGCAGTTACTCGACAGAGGGGCGGCAGCCCCAGCATTTT
.	TRBJ2-3	TRBV19	TRBD2	CASSKRGPTDTQYF	TGTGCCAGTAGTAAGCGGGGGCCCACAGATACGCAGTATTTT
once	TRBJ1-2	TRBV12-5	TRBD1	CASGNRDRHNYGYTF	TGTGCTAGTGGTAACCGGGACAGACATAACTATGGCTACACCTTC
.	TRBJ1-5	TRBV7-3	.	CASSLRAQDQPQHF	TGTGCCAGCAGCTTAAGGGCCCAAGATCAGCCCCAGCATTTT
.	TRBJ2-2	TRBV3-1/TRBV3-2	TRBD1	CASRRQGDTGELFF	TGTGCCAGCAGGAGACAGGGAGACACCGGGGAGCTGTTTTTT
.	TRBJ2-7	TRBV5-4	TRBD2	CASSPRGGPYEQYF	TGTGCCAGCAGCCCCCGGGGGGGTCCCTACGAGCAGTACTTC
.	TRBJ1-2	TRBV6-5	TRBD1	CASSFSGSRQGRGYTF	TGTGCCAGCAGTTTCAGTGGGTCCCGACAGGGCCGTGGCTACACCTTC
.	TRBJ1-5	TRBV6-2/TRBV6-3	.	CASSDSFNQPQHF	TGTGCCAGCAGTGACAGTTTCAATCAGCCCCAGCATTTT
.	TRBJ1-1	TRBV21-1	.	CASRAGGTEAFF	TGTGCCTCTCGGGCAGGGGGCACTGAAGCTTTCTTT
.	TRBJ1-1	TRBV29-1	.	CSVWDVEAFF	TGCAGCGTGTGGGACGTTGAAGCTTTCTTT
.	TRBJ1-5	TRBV6-2/TRBV6-3	TRBD1	CASSYSYSQDREDPWAQHF	TGTGCCAGCAGTTACTCTTACAGTCAGGACAGGGAGGATCCTTGGGCCCAGCATTTT
.	TRBJ2-2	TRBV25-1	TRBD2	CASSEGLADTGELFF	TGTGCCAGCAGTGAGGGGCTAGCGGACACCGGGGAGCTGTTTTTT
few	TRBJ2-1	TRBV7-2	.	CASSLHSYNEQFF	TGTGCCAGCAGCTTACACTCCTACAATGAGCAGTTCTTC
.	TRBJ1-2	TRBV4-3	.	CASSQDLGALRAGGYTF	TGCGCCAGCAGCCAAGATCTCGGGGCCCTAAGGGCAGGTGGCTACACCTTC
.	TRBJ1-2	TRBV6-5	.	CASSSGLGSYTF	TGTGCCAGCAGTTCGGGGTTAGGGAGCTACACCTTC
.	TRBJ1-4	TRBV5-4	TRBD1	CASSPTGTNEKLFF	TGTGCCAGCAGCCCGACAGGGACTAATGAAAAACTGTTTTTT
once	TRBJ2-7	TRBV9	.	CASSVVAISYEQYF	TGTGCCAGCAGCGTAGTGGCGATTTCCTACGAGCAGTACTTC
.	TRBJ2-7	TRBV18	.	CASSPAADYEQYF	TGTGCCAGCTCACCAGCGGCAGACTACGAGCAGTACTTC
.	TRBJ1-6	TRBV11-2	.	CASSLQYNSPLHF	TGTGCCAGCAGCTTACAGTATAATTCACCCCTCCACTTT
.	TRBJ2-7	TRBV4-3	TRBD2	CASSSRLAAAYEQYF	TGCGCCAGCAGTTCCCGACTAGCCGCTGCCTACGAGCAGTACTTC
.	TRBJ1-3	TRBV5-1	.	CASSLAGIGGNTIYF	TGCGCCAGCAGCTTGGCAGGGATAGGAGGAAACACCATATATTTT
.	TRBJ1-4	TRBV15	.	CATSRDTSGPRGKLFF	TGTGCCACCAGCAGAGACACCTCCGGGCCCAGAGGAAAACTGTTTTTT
.	TRBJ2-7	TRBV7-2	.	CASSLARGRLAYEQYF	TGTGCCAGCAGCTTAGCGAGGGGACGCCTGGCCTACGAGCAGTACTTC
.	TRBJ2-3	TRBV5-1	.	CASSLVSDTQYF	TGCGCCAGCAGCTTGGTCTCAGATACGCAGTATTTT
.	TRBJ1-5	TRBV19	.	CASSSVAGNQPQHF	TGTGCCAGTAGTAGCGTGGCGGGGAATCAGCCCCAGCATTTT